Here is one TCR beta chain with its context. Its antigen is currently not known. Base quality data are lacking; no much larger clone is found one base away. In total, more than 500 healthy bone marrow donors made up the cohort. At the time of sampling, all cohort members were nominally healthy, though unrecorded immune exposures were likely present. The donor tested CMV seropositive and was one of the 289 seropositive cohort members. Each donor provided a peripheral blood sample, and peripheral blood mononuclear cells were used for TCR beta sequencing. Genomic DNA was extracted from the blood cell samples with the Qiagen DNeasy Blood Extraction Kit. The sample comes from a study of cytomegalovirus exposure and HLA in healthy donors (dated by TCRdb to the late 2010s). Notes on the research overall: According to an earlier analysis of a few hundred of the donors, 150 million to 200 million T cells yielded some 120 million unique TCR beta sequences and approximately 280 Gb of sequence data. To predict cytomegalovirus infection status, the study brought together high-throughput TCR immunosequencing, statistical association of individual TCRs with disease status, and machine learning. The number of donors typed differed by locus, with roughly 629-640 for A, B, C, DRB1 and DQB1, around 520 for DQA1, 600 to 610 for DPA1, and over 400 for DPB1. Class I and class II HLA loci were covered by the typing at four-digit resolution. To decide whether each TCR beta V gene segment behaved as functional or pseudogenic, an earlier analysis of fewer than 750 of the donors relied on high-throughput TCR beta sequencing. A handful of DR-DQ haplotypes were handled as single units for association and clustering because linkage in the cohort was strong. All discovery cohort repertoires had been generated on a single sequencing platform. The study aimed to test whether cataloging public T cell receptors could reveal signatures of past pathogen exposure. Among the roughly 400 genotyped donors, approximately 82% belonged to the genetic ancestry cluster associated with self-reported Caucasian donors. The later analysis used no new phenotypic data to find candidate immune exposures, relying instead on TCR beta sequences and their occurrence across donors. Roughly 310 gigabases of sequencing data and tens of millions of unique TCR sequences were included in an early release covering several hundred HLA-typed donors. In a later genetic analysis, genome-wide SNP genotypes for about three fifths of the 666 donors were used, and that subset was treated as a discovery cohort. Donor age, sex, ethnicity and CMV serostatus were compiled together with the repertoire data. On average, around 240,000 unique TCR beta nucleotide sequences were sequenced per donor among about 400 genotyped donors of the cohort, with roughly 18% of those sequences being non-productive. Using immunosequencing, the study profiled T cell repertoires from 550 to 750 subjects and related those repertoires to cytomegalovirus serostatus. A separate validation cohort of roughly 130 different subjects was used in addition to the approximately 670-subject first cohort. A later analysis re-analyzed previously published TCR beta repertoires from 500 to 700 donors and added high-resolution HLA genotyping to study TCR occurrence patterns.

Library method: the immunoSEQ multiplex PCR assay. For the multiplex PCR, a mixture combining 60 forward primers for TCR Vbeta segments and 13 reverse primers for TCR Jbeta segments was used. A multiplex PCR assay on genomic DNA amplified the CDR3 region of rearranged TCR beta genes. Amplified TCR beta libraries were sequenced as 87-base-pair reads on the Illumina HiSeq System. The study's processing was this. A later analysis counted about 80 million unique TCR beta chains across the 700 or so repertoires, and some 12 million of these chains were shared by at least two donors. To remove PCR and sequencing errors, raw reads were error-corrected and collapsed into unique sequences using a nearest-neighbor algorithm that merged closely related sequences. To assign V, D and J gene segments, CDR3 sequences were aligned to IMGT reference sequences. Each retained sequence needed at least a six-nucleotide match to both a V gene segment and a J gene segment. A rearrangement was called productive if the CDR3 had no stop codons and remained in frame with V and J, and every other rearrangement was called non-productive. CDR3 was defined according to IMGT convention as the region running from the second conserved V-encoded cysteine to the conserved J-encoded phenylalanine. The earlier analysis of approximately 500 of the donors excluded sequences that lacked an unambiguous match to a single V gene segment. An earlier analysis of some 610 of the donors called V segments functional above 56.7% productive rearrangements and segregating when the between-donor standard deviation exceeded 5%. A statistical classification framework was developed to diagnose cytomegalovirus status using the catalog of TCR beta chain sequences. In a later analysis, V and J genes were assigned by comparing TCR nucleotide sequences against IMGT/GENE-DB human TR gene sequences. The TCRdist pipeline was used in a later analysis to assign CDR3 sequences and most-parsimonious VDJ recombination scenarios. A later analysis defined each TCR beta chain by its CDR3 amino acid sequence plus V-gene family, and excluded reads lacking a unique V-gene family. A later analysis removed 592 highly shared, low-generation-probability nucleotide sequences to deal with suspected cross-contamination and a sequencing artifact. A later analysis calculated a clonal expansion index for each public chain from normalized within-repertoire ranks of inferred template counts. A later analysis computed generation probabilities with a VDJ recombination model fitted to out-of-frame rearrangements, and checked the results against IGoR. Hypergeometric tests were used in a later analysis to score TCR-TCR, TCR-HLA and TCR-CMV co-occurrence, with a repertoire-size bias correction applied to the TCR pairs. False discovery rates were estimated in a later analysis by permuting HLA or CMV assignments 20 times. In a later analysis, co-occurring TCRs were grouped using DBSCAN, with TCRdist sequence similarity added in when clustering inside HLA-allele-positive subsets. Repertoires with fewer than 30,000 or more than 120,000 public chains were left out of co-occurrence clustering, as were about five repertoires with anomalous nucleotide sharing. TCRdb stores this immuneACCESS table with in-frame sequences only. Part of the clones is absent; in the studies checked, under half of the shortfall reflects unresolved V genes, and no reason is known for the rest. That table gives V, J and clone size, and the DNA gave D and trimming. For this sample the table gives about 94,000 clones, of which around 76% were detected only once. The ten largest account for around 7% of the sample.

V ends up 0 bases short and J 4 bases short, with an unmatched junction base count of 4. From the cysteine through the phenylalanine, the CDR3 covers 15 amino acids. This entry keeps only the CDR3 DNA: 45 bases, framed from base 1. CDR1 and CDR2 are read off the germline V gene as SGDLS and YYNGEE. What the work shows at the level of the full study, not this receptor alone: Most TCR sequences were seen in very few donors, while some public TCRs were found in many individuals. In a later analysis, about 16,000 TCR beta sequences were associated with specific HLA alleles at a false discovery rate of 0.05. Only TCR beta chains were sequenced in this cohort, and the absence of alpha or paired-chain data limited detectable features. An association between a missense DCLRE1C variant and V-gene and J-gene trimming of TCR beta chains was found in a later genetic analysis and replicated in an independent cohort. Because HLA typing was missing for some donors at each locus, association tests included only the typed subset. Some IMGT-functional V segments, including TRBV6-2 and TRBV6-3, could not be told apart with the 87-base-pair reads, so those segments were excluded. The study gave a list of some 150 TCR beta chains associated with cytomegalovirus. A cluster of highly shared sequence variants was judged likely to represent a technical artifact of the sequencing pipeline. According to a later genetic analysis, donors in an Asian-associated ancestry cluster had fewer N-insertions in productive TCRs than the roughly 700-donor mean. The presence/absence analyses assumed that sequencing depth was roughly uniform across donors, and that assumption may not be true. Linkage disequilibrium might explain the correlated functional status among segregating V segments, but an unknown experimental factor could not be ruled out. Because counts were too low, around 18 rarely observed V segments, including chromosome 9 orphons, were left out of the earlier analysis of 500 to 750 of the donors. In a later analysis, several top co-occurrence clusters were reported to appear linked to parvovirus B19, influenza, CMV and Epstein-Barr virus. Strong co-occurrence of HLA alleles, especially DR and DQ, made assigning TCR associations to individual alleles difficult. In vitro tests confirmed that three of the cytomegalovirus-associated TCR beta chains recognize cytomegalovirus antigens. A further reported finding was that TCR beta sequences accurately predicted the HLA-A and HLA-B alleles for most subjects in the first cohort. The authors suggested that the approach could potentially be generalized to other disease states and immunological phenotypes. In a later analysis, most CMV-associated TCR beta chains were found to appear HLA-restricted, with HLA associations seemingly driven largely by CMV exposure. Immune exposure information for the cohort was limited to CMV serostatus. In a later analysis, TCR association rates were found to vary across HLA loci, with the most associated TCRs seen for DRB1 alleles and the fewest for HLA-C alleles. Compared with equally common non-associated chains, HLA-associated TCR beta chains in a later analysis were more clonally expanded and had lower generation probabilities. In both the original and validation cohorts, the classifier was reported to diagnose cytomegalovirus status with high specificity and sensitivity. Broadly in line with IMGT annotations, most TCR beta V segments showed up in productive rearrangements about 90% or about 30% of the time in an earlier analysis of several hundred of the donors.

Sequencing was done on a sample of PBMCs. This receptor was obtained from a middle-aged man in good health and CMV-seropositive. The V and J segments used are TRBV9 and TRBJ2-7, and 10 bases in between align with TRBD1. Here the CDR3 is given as CASSVEGTGVYEQYF. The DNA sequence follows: TGTGCCAGCAGCGTAGAGGGGACAGGGGTTTACGAGCAGTACTTC.